The 10 T cell receptor beta chains below come from one sample, sequenced in a study of control samples from healthy donors and cancer patients. Measured with immunoSEQ multiplex PCR; TCRdb has only the in-frame clones, and not every one. The profile shows around 250,000 clones, about four fifths of them singletons. Material for sequencing was PBMCs. These receptors were collected from a woman aged 55-69 years with lung cancer.

Regarding this clone: This CDR3 is also generated by other DNA sequences in the sample. V and J are TRBV7-2 and TRBJ2-3, with D possibly called TRBD1 or TRBD2 (5 bases each). The length of the CDR3 is 15 residues. CDR1 is SGHTA, CDR2 FQGNSA, per germline. Trimming removed 2 bases at V and 0 bases at J, with 9 bases between. CDR3 DNA: TGTGCCAGCAGCTTACGGGGCCAGAGCACAGATACGCAGTATTTT. Amino acid sequence: CASSLRGQSTDTQYF.

This clone was seen a handful of times. The chain uses TRBV23-1 and TRBJ2-1; D call uncertain. TRBV23-1 is designated an ORF whose function remains uncertain. This CDR3 is built from 16 residues. V was shortened by 6 bases and J by 0 bases, with 15 bases between the two germline ends. The CDR3 coding sequence is TGCGCCAGCAGACGCGGAAGGGCTATCTCCTACAATGAGCAGTTCTTC. As protein: CASRRGRAISYNEQFF.

Only one count was recorded for this clone. The chain recombines TRBV6-5 with TRBJ2-1, with D perhaps TRBD2 (6 bases). Germline CDR1 MNHEY, CDR2 SVGAGI. This CDR3 is 13 amino acids long. The V gene lost 7 bases and the J gene lost 6 bases, with 13 bases spanning the gap. CDR3: CASIETRRNEQFF. The CDR3 DNA is TGTGCCAGCATAGAGACTAGACGCAATGAGCAGTTCTTC.

The CDR3 sequence: CASTWGLDNLEQYF. DNA for the CDR3: TGTGCCAGCACCTGGGGACTGGATAATTTGGAGCAGTACTTC. This chain joins TRBV5-4 and TRBJ2-7, with D possibly TRBD2 on 6 matching bases. V lost 6 bases, J lost 7 bases, and 20 bases lay in between. This CDR3 region has 14 residues. Germline lookup yields CDR1 SGHNT and CDR2 YYREEE (reference sequence).

This clone was recorded once. The V call is TRBV2, the J call TRBJ2-7; either TRBD1 or TRBD2 may fit D (6 bases each). V lost 4 bases, J lost 3 bases, and 13 bases lay in between. Looked up from germline, CDR1 is SNHLY and CDR2 is FYNNEI. This CDR3 comprises 14 residues. The CDR3 DNA is TGTGCCAGCAGTGGTTTACAGGGAGGCTACGAGCAGTACTTC. Protein sequence: CASSGLQGGYEQYF.

The sample holds a few counts of this clone. This rearrangement joins TRBV5-4 to TRBJ2-3, with D unresolved. Germline CDR1 SGHNT, CDR2 YYREEE (reference sequence). CDR3 length equals 14 residues. Trimming removed 3 bases from V and 2 bases from J, with 10 bases in between. The chain's CDR3 is CASSSPENTDTQYF. CDR3 DNA sequence: TGTGCCAGCAGCTCACCGGAAAACACAGATACGCAGTATTTT.

In this sample, this clone turned up once. The CDR3: CASSMGQGSTGELFF. CDR3 in DNA: TGTGCCAGTAGTATGGGGCAGGGCTCCACCGGGGAGCTGTTTTTT. The chain recombines TRBV19 with TRBJ2-2, with D tentatively TRBD1 (5 bases). Germline lookup yields CDR1 LNHDA and CDR2 SQIVND (reference sequence). V was pared by 3 bases and J by 4 bases, with 12 bases between. This CDR3 spans 15 amino acids. The variable domain in full, with the rest retrieved from reference TRBV19 and TRBJ2-2, is DGGITQSPKYLFRKEGQNVTLSCEQNLNHDAMYWYRQDPGQGLRLIYYSQIVNDFQKGDIAEGYSVSREKKESFPLTVTSAQKNPTAFYLCASSMGQGSTGELFFGEGSRLTVL.

The V call is TRBV27, the J call TRBJ2-7, with a weak D call TRBD1 (5 bases). CDR1 and CDR2 (germline): MNHEY, SMNVEV (reference sequence). Trimming stripped 1 base from V and 3 bases from J, with 13 bases between. The CDR3 is 15 residues long. This CDR3 is CASSLWPGNLYEQYF. The DNA of the CDR3 is TGTGCCAGCAGTTTATGGCCAGGGAACCTCTACGAGCAGTACTTC.

CDR3 in DNA: TGTGCCAGCAGTTCACAGGGGAACACCGGGGAGCTGTTTTTT. Encoded protein: CASSSQGNTGELFF. The genes are TRBV14 and TRBJ2-2; perhaps TRBD1 as D (6 bases). CDR1 and CDR2 from the germline V gene are SGHDN and FVKESK. The CDR3 is 14 residues long. Trimming pared 6 bases from V and 1 base from J, leaving 9 bases between.

The J gene is TRBJ1-2, the V gene TRBV5-6, with 7 bases that match TRBD1. V lost 4 bases, J lost 6 bases, and 9 bases stayed unmatched. The CDR3 length is 14 residues. Looked up from germline, CDR1 is SGHDT and CDR2 is YYEEEE. The CDR3 bases are TGTGCCAGCAGCCAAAGGGACAGTGGAAATGGCTACACCTTC. It specifies CASSQRDSGNGYTF.